What follows describes a single T cell receptor beta chain. The source of the sample is a study of Graves' ophthalmopathy and Graves' hyperthyroidism. CDR3 regions of TCR beta were amplified from RNA transcripts. A first-round RT-PCR used HTBI primers, followed by a second-round multiplex PCR. TCRdb used MiXCR to reprocess the multiplex PCR reads, holding one entry per CDR3 protein. Seen here are around 520,000 distinct CDR3 sequences, less than 40% observed once, and the top ten hold less than 4.5%. The study recruited hyperthyroidism patients aged 18 to 65 who were newly diagnosed, under 2 months' duration. The sequence came from an adult man with Graves' hyperthyroidism. Input material: peripheral blood or thyroid tissue (not recorded which).

The CDR3 coding sequence is TGCGCCAGCAGCTTCTGGGGAAACCAAGAGACCCAGTACTTC. Its translation: CASSFWGNQETQYF. This rearrangement joins TRBV5-1 to TRBJ2-5; no definite D call. The CDR3 consists of 14 residues. The germline V gene encodes CDR1 SGHRS and CDR2 YFSETQ. V dropped 2 bases and J dropped 0 bases, with 8 bases sitting between them.